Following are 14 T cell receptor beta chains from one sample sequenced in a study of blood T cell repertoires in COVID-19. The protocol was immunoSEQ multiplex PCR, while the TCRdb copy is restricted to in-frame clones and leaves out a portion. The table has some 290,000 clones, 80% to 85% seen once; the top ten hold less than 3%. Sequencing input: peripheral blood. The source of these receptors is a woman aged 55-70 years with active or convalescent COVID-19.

The CDR3 nucleotides are TGCGCCAGCAGCACTTCTCCGGGGGGGCAGAACAATGAGCAGTTCTTC. Translating gives CASSTSPGGQNNEQFF. V and J are TRBV10-2 and TRBJ2-1; 8 nucleotides agree with TRBD2. This CDR3 contains 16 residues. V trimming: 6 bases; J trimming: 5 bases; junction bases outside the gene matches: 12. Looked up from germline, CDR1 is WSHSY and CDR2 is SAAADI.

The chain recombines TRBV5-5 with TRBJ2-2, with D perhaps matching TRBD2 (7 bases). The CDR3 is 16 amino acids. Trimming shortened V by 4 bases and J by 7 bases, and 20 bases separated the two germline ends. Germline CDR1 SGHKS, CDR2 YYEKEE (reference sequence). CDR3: CASSPVTGTTNGELFF. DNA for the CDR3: TGTGCCAGCAGCCCCGTCACAGGGACTACTAACGGGGAGCTGTTTTTT.

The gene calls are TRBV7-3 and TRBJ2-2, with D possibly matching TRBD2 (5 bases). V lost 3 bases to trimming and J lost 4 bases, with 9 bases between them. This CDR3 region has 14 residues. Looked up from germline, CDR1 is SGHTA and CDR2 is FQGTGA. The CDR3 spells CASSLIASTGELFF. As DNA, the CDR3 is TGTGCCAGCAGCTTGATAGCGTCCACCGGGGAGCTGTTTTTT. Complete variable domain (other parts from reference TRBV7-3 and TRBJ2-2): GAGVSQTPSNKVTEKGKYVELRCDPISGHTALYWYRQSLGQGPEFLIYFQGTGAADDSGLPNDRFFAVRPEGSVSTLKIQRTERGDSAVYLCASSLIASTGELFFGEGSRLTVL.

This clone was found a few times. The CDR3 bases are TGTGCCAGCAGCCCCGGGGACTCCGCATATCGGAACACTGAAGCTTTCTTT. Translating gives CASSPGDSAYRNTEAFF. This chain connects TRBV5-6 to TRBJ1-1, with D perhaps matching TRBD1 (5 bases). V was shortened by 4 bases and J by 1 base, with 20 bases between the two germline ends. This CDR3 region has 17 residues. Germline assignment: CDR1 SGHDT and CDR2 YYEEEE. Drawing the rest from reference TRBV5-6 and TRBJ1-1, the complete variable domain is DAGVTQSPTHLIKTRGQQVTLRCSPKSGHDTVSWYQQALGQGPQFIFQYYEEEERQRGNFPDRFSGHQFPNYSSELNVNALLLGDSALYLCASSPGDSAYRNTEAFFGQGTRLTVV.

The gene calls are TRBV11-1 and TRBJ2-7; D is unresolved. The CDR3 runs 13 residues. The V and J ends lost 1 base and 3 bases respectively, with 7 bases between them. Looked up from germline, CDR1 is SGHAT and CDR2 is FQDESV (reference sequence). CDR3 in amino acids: CASSLDPSYEQYF. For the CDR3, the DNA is TGTGCCAGCAGCTTAGACCCCAGCTACGAGCAGTACTTC.

Here the CDR3 DNA reads TGTGCCAGTAGTATCGACAGTACCAATTCACCCCTCCACTTT. It yields the protein CASSIDSTNSPLHF. This chain uses TRBV19 with TRBJ1-6; tentatively, D is TRBD1 (5 bases). Germline CDR1 reads LNHDA; CDR2 reads SQIVND (reference sequence). The CDR3 totals 14 residues. V lost 3 bases and J lost 7, with 10 bases in between.

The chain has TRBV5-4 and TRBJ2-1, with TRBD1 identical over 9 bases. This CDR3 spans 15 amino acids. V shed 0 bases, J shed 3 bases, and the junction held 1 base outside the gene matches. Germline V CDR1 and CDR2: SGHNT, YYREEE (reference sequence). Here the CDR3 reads CASSLETGGYNEQFF. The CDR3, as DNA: TGTGCCAGCAGCTTGGAGACAGGGGGCTACAATGAGCAGTTCTTC.

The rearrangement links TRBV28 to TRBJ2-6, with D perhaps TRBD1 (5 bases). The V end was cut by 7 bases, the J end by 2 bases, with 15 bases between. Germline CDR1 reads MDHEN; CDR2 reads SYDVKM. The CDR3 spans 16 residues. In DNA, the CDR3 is TGTGCCAGCAAGGGGCAGATTAACACTGGGGCCAACGTCCTGACTTTC. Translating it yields CASKGQINTGANVLTF.

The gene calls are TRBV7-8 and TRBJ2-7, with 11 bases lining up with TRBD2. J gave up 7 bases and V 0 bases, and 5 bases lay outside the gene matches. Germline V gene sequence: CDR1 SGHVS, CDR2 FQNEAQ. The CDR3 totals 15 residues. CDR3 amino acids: CASSLASGGAGEQYF. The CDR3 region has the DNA TGTGCCAGCAGCTTAGCTAGCGGGGGGGCGGGAGAGCAGTACTTC.

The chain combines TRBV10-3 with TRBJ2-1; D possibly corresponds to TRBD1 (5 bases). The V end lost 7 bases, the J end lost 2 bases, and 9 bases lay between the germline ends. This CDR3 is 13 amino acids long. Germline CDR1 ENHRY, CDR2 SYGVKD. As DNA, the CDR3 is TGTGCCATCAAAGGGGCCCCCTACAATGAGCAGTTCTTC. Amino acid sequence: CAIKGAPYNEQFF.

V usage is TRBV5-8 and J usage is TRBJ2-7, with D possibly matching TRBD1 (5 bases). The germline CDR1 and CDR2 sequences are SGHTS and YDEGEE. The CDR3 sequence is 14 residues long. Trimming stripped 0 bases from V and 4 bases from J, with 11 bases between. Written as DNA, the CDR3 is TGTGCCAGCAGCTTGGTGTTTAAGGGGTACGAGCAGTACTTC. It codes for CASSLVFKGYEQYF.

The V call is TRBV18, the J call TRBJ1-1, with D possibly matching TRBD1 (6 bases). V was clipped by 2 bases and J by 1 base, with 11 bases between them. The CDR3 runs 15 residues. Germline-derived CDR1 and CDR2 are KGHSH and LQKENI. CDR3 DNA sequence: TGTGCCAGCTCACCAGGCCAGGGGCCGAACACTGAAGCTTTCTTT. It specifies CASSPGQGPNTEAFF.

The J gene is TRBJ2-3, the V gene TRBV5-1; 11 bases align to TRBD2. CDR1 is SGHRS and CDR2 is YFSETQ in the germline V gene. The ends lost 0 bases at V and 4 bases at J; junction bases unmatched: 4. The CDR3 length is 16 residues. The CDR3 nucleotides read TGCGCCAGCAGCTTGGATAGTAGCGGGGGGGCAGATACGCAGTATTTT. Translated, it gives CASSLDSSGGADTQYF.

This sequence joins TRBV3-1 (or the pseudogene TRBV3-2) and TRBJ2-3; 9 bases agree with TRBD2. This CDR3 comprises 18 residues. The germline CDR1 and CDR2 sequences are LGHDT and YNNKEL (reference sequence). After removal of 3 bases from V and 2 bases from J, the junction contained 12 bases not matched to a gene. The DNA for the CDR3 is TGTGCCAGCAGCCAGGGCCCGAATGCGGGGGGGCCCACAGATACGCAGTATTTT. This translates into CASSQGPNAGGPTDTQYF.